These T cell receptor beta chains were read from a single sample in a study of CD8+ T cells in alopecia areata. Sequencing used immunoSEQ multiplex PCR; TCRdb keeps in-frame clones, though not all of them. The sample holds some 170,000 clones; 50% to 70% are singletons and the top ten take under 2%. The sequences come from CD4+ T cells sorted from blood, collected at week 0. The source is a human donor with alopecia areata. Both conserved end residues are part of each CDR3. Each record gives: clone size, V gene, J gene, D gene, CDR3 DNA, CDR3 protein. A D gene is named only where the DNA matches it firmly. Size tells how often a clone was seen (once, few, many) or the class of an expanded clone, and some rows leave it out.

NA	TRBV7-3	TRBJ1-2	NA	TGTGCCAGCAGCCCCGAGGGGGGTAACTATGGCTACACCTTC	CASSPEGGNYGYTF
NA	TRBV29-1	TRBJ2-3	TRBD1	TGCAGCGTTACGTCCCGACAGGGGGTAGGGGGTACGCAGTATTTT	CSVTSRQGVGGTQYF
NA	TRBV6-6	TRBJ2-1	NA	TGTGCCAGCAACGTAAGCCCGTACAATGAGCAGTTCTTC	CASNVSPYNEQFF
NA	TRBV11-2	TRBJ2-5	NA	TGTGCCAGCAGCTTAGAGTCGGGGCGAGTCGAGACCCAGTACTTC	CASSLESGRVETQYF
few	TRBV5-1	TRBJ1-2	NA	TGCGCCAGCAGCCCGGACACTTCCAGTATCGGCTACACCTTC	CASSPDTSSIGYTF
NA	TRBV25-1	TRBJ1-6	TRBD1	TGTGCCAGCAGGACAGGGCATAATTCACCCCTCCACTTT	CASRTGHNSPLHF
NA	TRBV5-4	TRBJ2-6	NA	TGTGCCAGCAGCTCTGGGGCCAACGTCCTGACTTTC	CASSSGANVLTF
NA	TRBV9	TRBJ2-3	TRBD1	TGTGCCAGCAGCGCCGACAGGGGGACGTCAGATACGCAGTATTTT	CASSADRGTSDTQYF
NA	TRBV29-1	TRBJ2-3	TRBD1	TGCAGCGCGGGGCTCGGGACAGGGATCGCAGATACGCAGTATTTT	CSAGLGTGIADTQYF
few	TRBV30	TRBJ2-2	TRBD1	TGTGCCTCGCCGACAGGGAATTTCAACACCGGGGAGCTGTTTTTT	CASPTGNFNTGELFF
NA	TRBV29-1	TRBJ2-5	NA	TGCAGCGTTGTGGGGCTAGGGGTGGAGACCCAGTACTTC	CSVVGLGVETQYF
NA	TRBV9	TRBJ2-3	NA	TGTGCCAGCAGCGTAGACCCAGGGGGGTTAGATACGCAGTATTTT	CASSVDPGGLDTQYF
NA	TRBV29-1	TRBJ1-1	NA	TGCAGCGTCCTGGTCGGGGGACTGGGCACTGAAGCTTTCTTT	CSVLVGGLGTEAFF
NA	TRBV29-1	TRBJ1-1	NA	TGCAGCGGGACGACAGCGAACACTGAAGCTTTCTTT	CSGTTANTEAFF
once	TRBV4-3	TRBJ1-6	TRBD1	TGCGCCAGCAGCCAAGGGGGACAGAAAAATTCACCCCTCCACTTT	CASSQGGQKNSPLHF
NA	TRBV5-1	TRBJ2-1	NA	TGCGCCAGCAGCTTCGGGTCGGACTCCTACAATGAGCAGTTCTTC	CASSFGSDSYNEQFF
many	TRBV5-1	TRBJ1-1	NA	TGCGCCAGCAGCTCTCCACCGAGGAGCACTGAAGCTTTCTTT	CASSSPPRSTEAFF
NA	TRBV5-1	TRBJ1-5	NA	TGCGCCAGCAGCGGATCCGGGGGCCCCAATCAGCCCCAGCATTTT	CASSGSGGPNQPQHF
few	TRBV19	TRBJ1-5	TRBD1	TGTGCCAGTAGTATTAACCGGGACAGAAATCAGCCCCAGCATTTT	CASSINRDRNQPQHF
NA	TRBV29-1	TRBJ2-5	TRBD1	TGCAGCGTTGCGACTACAGGGGTAGGAGAGACCCAGTACTTC	CSVATTGVGETQYF
NA	TRBV5-1	TRBJ1-6	NA	TGCGCCAGCAGCTTGGGTCCGCAGGGTTCACCCCTCCACTTT	CASSLGPQGSPLHF
NA	TRBV15	TRBJ2-7	NA	TGTGCCACCAGCAGAGTACGACAGAGAAGCTCCTACGAGCAGTACTTC	CATSRVRQRSSYEQYF
NA	TRBV11-2	TRBJ2-6	NA	TGTGCCAGCAGCTTAGCCCGGGCTGATGGGGCCAACGTCCTGACTTTC	CASSLARADGANVLTF
few	TRBV29-1	TRBJ1-1	TRBD1	TGCAGCGCCGCAGGACAGGTCGCGACTGAAGCTTTCTTT	CSAAGQVATEAFF
NA	TRBV7-9	TRBJ2-3	NA	TGTGCCAGCAGCGGGTCATGGGACAAGTTCACAGATACGCAGTATTTT	CASSGSWDKFTDTQYF
NA	TRBV2	TRBJ2-6	NA	TGTGCCAGCAAGTGGGCTGGGGCCAACGTCCTGACTTTC	CASKWAGANVLTF
once	TRBV27	TRBJ2-3	TRBD1	TGTGCCAGCAGTTTATTTTCCAGGGGGTCTGGCACAGATACGCAGTATTTT	CASSLFSRGSGTDTQYF
NA	TRBV5-1	TRBJ1-1	NA	TGCGCCAGCAGCTCGGAGACAGCCCTTAACACTGAAGCTTTCTTT	CASSSETALNTEAFF
NA	TRBV5-1	TRBJ2-5	TRBD2	TGCGCCAGCAGCTTGTTAGCGGGGGGCCAAGAGACCCAGTACTTC	CASSLLAGGQETQYF
NA	TRBV25-1	TRBJ2-2	NA	TGTGCCAGCAGTGATCTGGCGAGCACCGGGGAGCTGTTTTTT	CASSDLASTGELFF
few	TRBV19	TRBJ1-1	NA	TGTGCCAGTAGTGTGGGACATGACACTGAAGCTTTCTTT	CASSVGHDTEAFF
NA	TRBV11-3	TRBJ1-6	TRBD1	TGTGCCAGCAGCTCCCAGACAGGGGATAATTCACCCCTCCACTTT	CASSSQTGDNSPLHF
few	TRBV2	TRBJ2-1	NA	TGTGCCAGCAGTGGACTGCCCCCCTCTGAGCAGTTCTTC	CASSGLPPSEQFF
many	TRBV4-3	TRBJ1-1	NA	TGCGCCAGCAGCCTCTCAACGAACACTGAAGCTTTCTTT	CASSLSTNTEAFF
few	TRBV7-3	TRBJ2-2	TRBD1	TGTGCCAGCAGCGCCGACAGGGGGGTAGAACCCGGGGAGCTGTTTTTT	CASSADRGVEPGELFF
NA	TRBV9	TRBJ2-1	NA	TGTGCCAGCAGCGCCCGGGACTTCTCCTACAATGAGCAGTTCTTC	CASSARDFSYNEQFF
NA	TRBV4-3	TRBJ2-2	TRBD2	TGCGCCAGCAGCCAAGACGTCGAGCGGGGAAGAGCCGGGGAGCTGTTTTTT	CASSQDVERGRAGELFF
NA	TRBV11-2	TRBJ1-1	TRBD1	TGTGCCAGCAGCTTACGGACAGGAGAAGCTTTCTTT	CASSLRTGEAFF
NA	TRBV5-1	TRBJ2-5	NA	TGCGCCAGCAGCTTGGGGGGGACAAACACCCAAGAGACCCAGTACTTC	CASSLGGTNTQETQYF
NA	TRBV4-3	TRBJ1-6	NA	TGCGCCAGCAGCCAAGAGGAGGGGCTTAAATCACCCCTCCACTTT	CASSQEEGLKSPLHF
few	TRBV29-1	TRBJ2-3	NA	TGCAGCACCATTCGACAGTATGGCCCAGATACGCAGTATTTT	CSTIRQYGPDTQYF
few	TRBV6-5	TRBJ1-1	TRBD1	TGTGCCAGCAGTTTACAGGGGGGAGAAGCTTTCTTT	CASSLQGGEAFF
NA	TRBV7-2	TRBJ2-3	TRBD2	TGTGCCAGCAGCTTAACGAGCGGGGGGGGCACAGATACGCAGTATTTT	CASSLTSGGGTDTQYF
NA	TRBV29-1	TRBJ2-7	NA	TGCAGCGCCCAGACAGGAAATCCCTACGAGCAGTACTTC	CSAQTGNPYEQYF
once	TRBV18	TRBJ2-3	NA	TGTGCCAGCTCACCCGGGACTGATACGCAGTATTTT	CASSPGTDTQYF
once	TRBV30	TRBJ2-5	NA	TGTGCCTGGAGTTTCAGCCAAGAGACCCAGTACTTC	CAWSFSQETQYF
NA	TRBV11-3	TRBJ1-1	NA	TGTGCCAGCAGCTCGCTGAGGGCCCTACAAACGAACACTGAAGCTTTCTTT	CASSSLRALQTNTEAFF
NA	TRBV29-1	TRBJ2-6	NA	TGCAGCGTTGAGCTGTCCAACGTCCTGACTTTC	CSVELSNVLTF
NA	TRBV15	TRBJ1-2	NA	TGTGCCACCAGAAGTGGCTACACCTTC	CATRSGYTF
NA	TRBV29-1	TRBJ2-3	TRBD2	TGCAGCGTTGAAGTAAGAGCCCTAGCGGGGAGAGATACGCAGTATTTT	CSVEVRALAGRDTQYF
few	TRBV7-9	TRBJ2-7	NA	TGTGCCAGCATGGGACTCGGACAGAAAAACGAGCAGTACTTC	CASMGLGQKNEQYF
NA	TRBV7-2	TRBJ1-2	NA	TGTGCCAGCAGCCCTGGCGATCAGAATTATGGCTACACCTTC	CASSPGDQNYGYTF
NA	TRBV29-1	TRBJ2-7	TRBD2	TGCAGCGTTGATACGGGGGGAACCTACGAGCAGTACTTC	CSVDTGGTYEQYF
NA	TRBV25-1	TRBJ2-6	NA	TGTGCCACCGCTGAGGCCAACGTCCTGACTTTC	CATAEANVLTF